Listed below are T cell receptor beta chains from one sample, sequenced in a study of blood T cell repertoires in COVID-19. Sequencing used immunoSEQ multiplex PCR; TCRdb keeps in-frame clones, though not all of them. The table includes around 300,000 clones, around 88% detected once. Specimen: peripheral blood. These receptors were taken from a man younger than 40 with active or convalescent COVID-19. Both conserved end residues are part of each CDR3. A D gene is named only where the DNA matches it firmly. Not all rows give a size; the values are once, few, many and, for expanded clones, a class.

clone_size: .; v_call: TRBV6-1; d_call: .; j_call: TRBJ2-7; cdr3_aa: CASSEPGSYEQYF; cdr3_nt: TGTGCCAGCAGTGAACCGGGTTCCTACGAGCAGTACTTC
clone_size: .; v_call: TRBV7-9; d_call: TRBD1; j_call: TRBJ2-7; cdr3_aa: CASSSTLSGGWDYEQYF; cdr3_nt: TGTGCCAGCAGCTCGACCCTCTCAGGGGGATGGGACTACGAGCAGTACTTC
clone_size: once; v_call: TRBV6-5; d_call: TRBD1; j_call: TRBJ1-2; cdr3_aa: CASSLDRAVYGYTF; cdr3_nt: TGTGCCAGCAGCCTGGACAGGGCCGTGTATGGCTACACCTTC
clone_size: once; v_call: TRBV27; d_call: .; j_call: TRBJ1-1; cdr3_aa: CASSPYDTEAFF; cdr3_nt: TGTGCCAGCAGTCCCTATGACACTGAAGCTTTCTTT
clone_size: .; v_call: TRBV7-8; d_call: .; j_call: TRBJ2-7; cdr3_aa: CASSLDRYSYEQYF; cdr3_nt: TGTGCCAGCAGCTTAGATAGGTACAGCTACGAGCAGTACTTC
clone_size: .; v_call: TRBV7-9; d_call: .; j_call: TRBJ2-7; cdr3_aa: CASSPARGGGYEQYF; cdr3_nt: TGTGCCAGCAGCCCCGCCAGGGGCGGGGGTTACGAGCAGTACTTC
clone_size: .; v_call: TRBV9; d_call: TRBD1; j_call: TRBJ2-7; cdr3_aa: CASSMGQGSSYEQYF; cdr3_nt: TGTGCCAGCAGCATGGGACAGGGGAGCTCCTACGAGCAGTACTTC
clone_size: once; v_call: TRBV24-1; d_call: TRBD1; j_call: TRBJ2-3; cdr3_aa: CATSDLRTGRDTQYF; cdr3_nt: TGTGCCACCAGTGATTTAAGGACAGGGAGAGATACGCAGTATTTT
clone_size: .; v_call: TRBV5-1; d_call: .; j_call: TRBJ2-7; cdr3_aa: CASSMGGYYEQYF; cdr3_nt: TGCGCCAGCAGCATGGGGGGCTACTACGAGCAGTACTTC
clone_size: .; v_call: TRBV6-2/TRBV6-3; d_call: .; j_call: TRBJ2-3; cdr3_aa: CASSYSASTGVVDTQYF; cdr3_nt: TGTGCCAGCAGTTACTCCGCTTCGACGGGGGTGGTAGATACGCAGTATTTT
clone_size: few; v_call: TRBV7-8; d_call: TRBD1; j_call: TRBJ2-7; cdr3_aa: CASSLSGTGSHEQYF; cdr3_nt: TGTGCCAGCAGCTTATCGGGGACAGGGAGCCACGAGCAGTACTTC
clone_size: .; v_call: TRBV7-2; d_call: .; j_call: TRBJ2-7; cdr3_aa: CASSSTRGRYEQYF; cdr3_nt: TGTGCCAGCAGCTCCACCAGGGGCCGCTACGAGCAGTACTTC
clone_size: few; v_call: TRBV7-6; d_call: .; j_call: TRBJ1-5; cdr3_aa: CASSLETGSNQPQHF; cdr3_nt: TGTGCCAGCAGCTTAGAAACAGGTAGCAATCAGCCCCAGCATTTT
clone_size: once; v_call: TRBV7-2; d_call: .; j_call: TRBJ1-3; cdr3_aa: CASTLSRGYGNTIYF; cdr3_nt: TGTGCCAGCACCCTAAGTCGGGGATACGGAAACACCATATATTTT
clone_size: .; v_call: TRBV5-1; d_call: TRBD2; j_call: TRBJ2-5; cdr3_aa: CASSLRLAGAEETQYF; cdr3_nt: TGCGCCAGCAGCTTGAGGCTAGCGGGGGCCGAAGAGACCCAGTACTTC
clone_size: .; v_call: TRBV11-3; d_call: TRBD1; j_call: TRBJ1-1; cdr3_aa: CASSFWDRYTEAFF; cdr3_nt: TGTGCCAGCAGCTTCTGGGACAGGTACACTGAAGCTTTCTTT
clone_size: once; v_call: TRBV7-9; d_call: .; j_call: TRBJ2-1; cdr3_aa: CASSLRLAFNEQFF; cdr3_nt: TGTGCCAGCAGCTTAAGGCTAGCGTTTAATGAGCAGTTCTTC
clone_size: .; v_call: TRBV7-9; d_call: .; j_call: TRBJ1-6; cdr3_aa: CASSLGASNSPLHF; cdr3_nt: TGTGCCAGCAGCTTAGGGGCAAGTAATTCACCCCTCCACTTT
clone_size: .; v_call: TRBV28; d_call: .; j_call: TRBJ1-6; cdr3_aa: CASSSISSYNSPLHF; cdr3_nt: TGTGCCAGCAGTTCCATTAGCTCCTATAATTCACCCCTCCACTTT
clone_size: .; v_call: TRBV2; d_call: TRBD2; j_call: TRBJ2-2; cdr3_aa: CASGALAYTGELFF; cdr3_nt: TGTGCCAGCGGAGCACTAGCGTACACCGGGGAGCTGTTTTTT
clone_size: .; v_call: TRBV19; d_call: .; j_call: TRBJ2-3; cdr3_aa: CASSSQGSTDTQYF; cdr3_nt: TGTGCCAGTAGTAGCCAGGGAAGCACAGATACGCAGTATTTT
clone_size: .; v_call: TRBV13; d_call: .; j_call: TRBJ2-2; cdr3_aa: CASSHRLVTGELFF; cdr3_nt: TGTGCCAGCAGCCACCGACTAGTCACCGGGGAGCTGTTTTTT
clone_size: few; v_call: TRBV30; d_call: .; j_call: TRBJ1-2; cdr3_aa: CAWTGNYGYTF; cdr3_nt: TGTGCCTGGACAGGGAACTATGGCTACACCTTC
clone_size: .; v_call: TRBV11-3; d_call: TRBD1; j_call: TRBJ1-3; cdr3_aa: CASSLGRTGLSGNTIYF; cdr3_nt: TGTGCCAGCAGCTTAGGTCGGACAGGTCTCTCTGGAAACACCATATATTTT
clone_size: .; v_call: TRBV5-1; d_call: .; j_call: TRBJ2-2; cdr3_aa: CASSLEGENTGELFF; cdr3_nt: TGCGCCAGCAGCTTGGAGGGGGAGAACACCGGGGAGCTGTTTTTT
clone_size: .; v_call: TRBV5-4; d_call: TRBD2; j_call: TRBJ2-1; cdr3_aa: CASSLLGTSGGEFF; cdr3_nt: TGTGCCAGCAGTCTTCTGGGGACTAGCGGAGGCGAATTCTTC
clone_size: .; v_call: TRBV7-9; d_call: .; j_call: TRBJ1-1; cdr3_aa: CASSLVPTHFTEAFF; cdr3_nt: TGTGCCAGCAGCTTAGTCCCGACTCATTTCACTGAAGCTTTCTTT
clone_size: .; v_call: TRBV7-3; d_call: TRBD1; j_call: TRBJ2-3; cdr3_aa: CASSPGRDSVTDTQYF; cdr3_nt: TGTGCCAGCAGCCCCGGCCGGGACAGCGTCACAGATACGCAGTATTTT
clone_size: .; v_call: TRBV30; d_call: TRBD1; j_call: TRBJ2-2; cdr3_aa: CARAGTANTGELFF; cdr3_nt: TGTGCCAGGGCCGGGACAGCGAACACCGGGGAGCTGTTTTTT
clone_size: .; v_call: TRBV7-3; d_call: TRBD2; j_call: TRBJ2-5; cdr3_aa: CASSLIPIRGGETQYF; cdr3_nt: TGTGCCAGCAGCTTAATCCCGATTCGGGGGGGAGAGACCCAGTACTTC
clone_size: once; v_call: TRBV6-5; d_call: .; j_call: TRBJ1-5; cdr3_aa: CASKPRLDQPQHF; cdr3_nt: TGTGCCAGCAAACCCAGGCTCGATCAGCCCCAGCATTTT
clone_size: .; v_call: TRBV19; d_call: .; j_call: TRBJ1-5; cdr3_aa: CASTSVRGQDQPQHF; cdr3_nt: .
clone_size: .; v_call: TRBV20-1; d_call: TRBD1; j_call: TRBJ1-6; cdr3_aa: CSASLGQGSSYNSPLHF; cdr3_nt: TGCAGTGCTAGTCTGGGACAGGGGAGCTCCTATAATTCACCCCTCCACTTT
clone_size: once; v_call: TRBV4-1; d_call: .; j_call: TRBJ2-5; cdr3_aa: CASSSQGWKTQYF; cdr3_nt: TGCGCCAGCAGCTCCCAGGGCTGGAAGACCCAGTACTTC
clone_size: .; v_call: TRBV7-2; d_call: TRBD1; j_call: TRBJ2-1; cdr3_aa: CASSQHGTASYNEQFF; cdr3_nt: TGTGCCAGCAGCCAGCATGGGACAGCCTCCTACAATGAGCAGTTCTTC
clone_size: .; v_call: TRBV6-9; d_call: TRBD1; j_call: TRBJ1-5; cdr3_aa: CASSLVKTGATNQPQHF; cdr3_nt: TGTGCCAGCAGTTTAGTTAAAACAGGGGCTACCAATCAGCCCCAGCATTTT
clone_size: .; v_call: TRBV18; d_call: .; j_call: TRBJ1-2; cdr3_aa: CASSPPGGYYGYTF; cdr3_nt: TGTGCCAGCTCACCACCCGGGGGGTACTATGGCTACACCTTC
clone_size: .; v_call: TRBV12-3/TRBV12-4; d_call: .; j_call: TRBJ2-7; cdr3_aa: CASSLPEIYEQYF; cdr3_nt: TGTGCCAGCAGTTTACCTGAGATCTACGAGCAGTACTTC
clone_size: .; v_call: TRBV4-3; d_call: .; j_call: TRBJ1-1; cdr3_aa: CASSQDRTEPPGAFF; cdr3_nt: TGCGCCAGCAGCCAAGACCGGACGGAGCCACCGGGGGCTTTCTTT
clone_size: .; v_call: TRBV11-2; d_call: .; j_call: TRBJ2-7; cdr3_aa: CASSLNRAPGTKEQYF; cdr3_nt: TGTGCCAGCAGCCTAAACAGGGCCCCAGGAACTAAAGAGCAGTACTTC
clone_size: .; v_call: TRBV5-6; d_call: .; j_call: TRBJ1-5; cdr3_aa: CASSLRSNQPQHF; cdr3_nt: TGTGCCAGCAGCTTGCGTAGCAATCAGCCCCAGCATTTT
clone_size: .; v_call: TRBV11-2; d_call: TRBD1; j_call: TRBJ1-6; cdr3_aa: CASSLGGTGNSPLHF; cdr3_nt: TGTGCCAGCAGCTTAGGGGGGACAGGGAATTCACCCCTCCACTTT
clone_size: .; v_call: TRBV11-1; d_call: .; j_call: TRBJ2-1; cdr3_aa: CASSPGQGSYNEQFF; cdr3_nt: TGTGCCAGCAGCCCCGGCCAGGGGTCCTACAATGAGCAGTTCTTC
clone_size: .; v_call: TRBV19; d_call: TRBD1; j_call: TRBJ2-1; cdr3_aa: CASSISGTGFGEQFF; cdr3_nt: TGTGCCAGTAGTATATCGGGGACAGGGTTCGGTGAGCAGTTCTTC